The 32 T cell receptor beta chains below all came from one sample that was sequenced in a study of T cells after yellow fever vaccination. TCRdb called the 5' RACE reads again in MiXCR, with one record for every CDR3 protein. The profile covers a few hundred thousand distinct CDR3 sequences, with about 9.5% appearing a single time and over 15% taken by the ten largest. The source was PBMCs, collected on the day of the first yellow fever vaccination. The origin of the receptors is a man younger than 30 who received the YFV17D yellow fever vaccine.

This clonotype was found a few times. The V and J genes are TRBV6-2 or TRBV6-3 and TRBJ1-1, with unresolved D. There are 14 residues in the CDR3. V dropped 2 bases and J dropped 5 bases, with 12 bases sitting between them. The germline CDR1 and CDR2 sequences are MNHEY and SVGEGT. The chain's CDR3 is CASSYRVGGTEAFF. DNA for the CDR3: TGTGCCAGCAGTTACAGGGTGGGCGGAACTGAAGCTTTCTTT.

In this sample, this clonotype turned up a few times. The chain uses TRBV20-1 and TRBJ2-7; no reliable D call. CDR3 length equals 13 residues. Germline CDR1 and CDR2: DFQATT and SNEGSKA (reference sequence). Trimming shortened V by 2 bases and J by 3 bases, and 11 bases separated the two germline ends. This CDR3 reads CSARSPSFYEQYF. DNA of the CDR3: TGCAGTGCTAGAAGTCCCAGCTTCTACGAGCAGTACTTC.

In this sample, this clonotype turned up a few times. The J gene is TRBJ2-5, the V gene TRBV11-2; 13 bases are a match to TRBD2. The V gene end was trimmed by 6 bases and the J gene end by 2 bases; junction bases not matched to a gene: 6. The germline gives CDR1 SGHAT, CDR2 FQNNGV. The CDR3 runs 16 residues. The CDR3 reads CASSLLAGGRQETQYF. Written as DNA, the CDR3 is TGTGCCAGCAGTTTACTAGCGGGGGGGCGGCAAGAGACCCAGTACTTC. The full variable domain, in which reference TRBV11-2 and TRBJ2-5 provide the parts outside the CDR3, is EAGVAQSPRYKIIEKRQSVAFWCNPISGHATLYWYQQILGQGPKLLIQFQNNGVVDDSQLPKDRFSAERLKGVDSTLKIQPAKLEDSAVYLCASSLLAGGRQETQYFGPGTRLLVL.

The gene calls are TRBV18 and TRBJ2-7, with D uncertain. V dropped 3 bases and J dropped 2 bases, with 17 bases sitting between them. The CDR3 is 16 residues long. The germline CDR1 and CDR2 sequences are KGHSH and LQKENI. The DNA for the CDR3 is TGTGCCAGCTCACCCCCAAACCCAGGATCTACCTACGAGCAGTACTTC. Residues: CASSPPNPGSTYEQYF.

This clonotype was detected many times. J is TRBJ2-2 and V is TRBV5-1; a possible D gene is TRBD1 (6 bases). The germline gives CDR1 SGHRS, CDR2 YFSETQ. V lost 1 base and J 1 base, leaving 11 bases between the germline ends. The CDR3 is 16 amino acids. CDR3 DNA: TGCGCCAGCAGCTTGTTTGGGACACAGAACACCGGGGAGCTGTTTTTT. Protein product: CASSLFGTQNTGELFF.

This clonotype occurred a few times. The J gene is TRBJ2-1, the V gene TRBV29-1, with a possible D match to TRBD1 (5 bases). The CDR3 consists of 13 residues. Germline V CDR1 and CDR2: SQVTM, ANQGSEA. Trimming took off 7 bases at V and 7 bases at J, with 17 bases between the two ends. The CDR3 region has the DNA TGCAGCGCTAATATCAACCAGGGAAATGAGCAGTTCTTC. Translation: CSANINQGNEQFF.

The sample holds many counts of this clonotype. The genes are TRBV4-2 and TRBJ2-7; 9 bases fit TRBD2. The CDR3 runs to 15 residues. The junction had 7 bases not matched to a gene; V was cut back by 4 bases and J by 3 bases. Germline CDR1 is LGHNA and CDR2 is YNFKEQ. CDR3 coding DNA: TGTGCCAGCAGCCTCGGGACTAGCCCACTCTACGAGCAGTACGTC. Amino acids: CASSLGTSPLYEQYV.

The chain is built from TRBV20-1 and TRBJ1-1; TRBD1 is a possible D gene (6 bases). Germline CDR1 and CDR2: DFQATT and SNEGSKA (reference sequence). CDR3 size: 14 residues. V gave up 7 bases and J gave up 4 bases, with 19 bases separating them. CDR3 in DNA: TGCAGTGTACAGGGTTTGGCGCGGGGCACTGAAGCTTTCTTT. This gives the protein CSVQGLARGTEAFF.

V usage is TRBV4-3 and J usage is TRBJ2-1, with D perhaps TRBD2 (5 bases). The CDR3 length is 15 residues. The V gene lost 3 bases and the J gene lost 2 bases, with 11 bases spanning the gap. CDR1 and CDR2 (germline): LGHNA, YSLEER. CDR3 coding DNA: TGCGCCAGCAGCCACGGGGTTCGGGCCTACAATGAGCAGTTCTTC. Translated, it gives CASSHGVRAYNEQFF.

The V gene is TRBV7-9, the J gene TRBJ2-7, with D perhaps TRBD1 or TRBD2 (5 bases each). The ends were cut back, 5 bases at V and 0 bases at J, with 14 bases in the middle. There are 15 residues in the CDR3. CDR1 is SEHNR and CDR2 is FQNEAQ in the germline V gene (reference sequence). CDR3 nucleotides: TGTGCCAGCAGCCGAGGGACCGACTACTCCTACGAGCAGTACGTC. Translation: CASSRGTDYSYEQYV.

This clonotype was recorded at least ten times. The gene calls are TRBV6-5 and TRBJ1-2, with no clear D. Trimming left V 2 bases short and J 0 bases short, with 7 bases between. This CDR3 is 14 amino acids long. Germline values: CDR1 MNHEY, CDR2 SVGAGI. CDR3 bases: TGTGCCAGCAGTTACCGGCAGGCTAACTATGGCTACACCTTC. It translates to CASSYRQANYGYTF.

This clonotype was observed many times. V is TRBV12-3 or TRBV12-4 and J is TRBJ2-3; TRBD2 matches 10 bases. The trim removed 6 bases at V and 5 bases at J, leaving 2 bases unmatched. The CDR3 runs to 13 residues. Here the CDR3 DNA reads TGTGCCAGCAGACTAGCGGGGCAAGATACGCAGTATTTT. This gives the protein CASRLAGQDTQYF.

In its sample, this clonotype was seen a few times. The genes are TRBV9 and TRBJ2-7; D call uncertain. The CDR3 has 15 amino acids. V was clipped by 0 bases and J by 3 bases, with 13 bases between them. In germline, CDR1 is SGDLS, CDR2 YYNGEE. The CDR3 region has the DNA TGTGCCAGCAGCGTAGACGGCCATACAATCTACGAGCAGTACTTC. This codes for CASSVDGHTIYEQYF.

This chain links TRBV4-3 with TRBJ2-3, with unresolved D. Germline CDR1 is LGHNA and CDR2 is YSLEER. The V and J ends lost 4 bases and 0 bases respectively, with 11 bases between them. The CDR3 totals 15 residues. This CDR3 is CASSLDSTSTDTQYF. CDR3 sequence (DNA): TGCGCCAGCAGCCTTGATTCGACTAGCACAGATACGCAGTATTTT.

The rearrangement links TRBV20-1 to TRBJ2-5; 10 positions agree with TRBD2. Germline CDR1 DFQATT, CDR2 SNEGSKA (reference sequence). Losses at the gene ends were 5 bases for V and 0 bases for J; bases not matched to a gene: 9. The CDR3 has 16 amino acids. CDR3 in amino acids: CSAYWTSGAYQETQYF. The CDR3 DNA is TGCAGTGCTTACTGGACTAGCGGAGCGTACCAAGAGACCCAGTACTTC.

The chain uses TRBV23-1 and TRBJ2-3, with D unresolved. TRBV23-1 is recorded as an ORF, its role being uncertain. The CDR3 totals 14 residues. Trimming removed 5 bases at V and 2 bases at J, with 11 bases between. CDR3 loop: CASSGPLPTDTQYF. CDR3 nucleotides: TGCGCCAGCAGTGGACCTTTACCCACAGATACGCAGTATTTT.

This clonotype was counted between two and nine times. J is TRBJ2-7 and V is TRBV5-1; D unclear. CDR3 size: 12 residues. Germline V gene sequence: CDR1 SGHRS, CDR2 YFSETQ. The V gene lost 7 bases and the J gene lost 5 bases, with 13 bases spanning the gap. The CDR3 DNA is TGCGCCAGCCTAAAGGATTTGCACGAGCAGTACTTC. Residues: CASLKDLHEQYF. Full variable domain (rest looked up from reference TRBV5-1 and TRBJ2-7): KAGVTQTPRYLIKTRGQQVTLSCSPISGHRSVSWYQQTPGQGLQFLFEYFSETQRNKGNFPGRFSGRQFSNSRSEMNVSTLELGDSALYLCASLKDLHEQYFGPGTRLTVT.

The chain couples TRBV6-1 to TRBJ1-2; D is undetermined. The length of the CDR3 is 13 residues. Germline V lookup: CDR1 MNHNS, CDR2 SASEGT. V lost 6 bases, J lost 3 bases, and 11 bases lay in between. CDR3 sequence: CASRSGFHYGYTF. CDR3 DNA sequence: TGTGCCAGCAGGTCGGGGTTCCACTATGGCTACACCTTC.

This CDR3 is CASTKQGPPTYNEQFF. As DNA, the CDR3 is TGTGCCAGCACCAAACAAGGCCCCCCGACCTACAATGAGCAGTTCTTC. The gene calls are TRBV12-3 or TRBV12-4 and TRBJ2-1; D gene ambiguous. The CDR3 is 16 residues long. The V end lost 7 bases, the J end lost 2 bases, and 18 bases lay between the germline ends.

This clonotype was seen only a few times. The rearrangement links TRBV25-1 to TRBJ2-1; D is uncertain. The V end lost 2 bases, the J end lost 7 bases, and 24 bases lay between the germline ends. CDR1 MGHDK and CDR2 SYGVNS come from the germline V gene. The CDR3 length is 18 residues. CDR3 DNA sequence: TGTGCCAGCAGTGAAATCCCTGGGGTCGACCGGACGCGGAATGAGCAGTTCTTC. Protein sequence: CASSEIPGVDRTRNEQFF.

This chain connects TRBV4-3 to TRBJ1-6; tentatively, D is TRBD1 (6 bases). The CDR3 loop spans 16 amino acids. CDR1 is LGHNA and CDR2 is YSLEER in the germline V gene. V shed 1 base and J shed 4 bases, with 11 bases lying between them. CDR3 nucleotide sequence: TGCGCCAGCAGCCAAGCAGGGACACTTTATAATTCACCCCTCCACTTT. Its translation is CASSQAGTLYNSPLHF.

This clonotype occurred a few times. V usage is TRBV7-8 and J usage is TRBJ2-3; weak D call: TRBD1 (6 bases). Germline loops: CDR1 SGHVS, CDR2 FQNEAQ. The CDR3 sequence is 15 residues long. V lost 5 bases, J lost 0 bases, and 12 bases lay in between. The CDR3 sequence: CASSATGLSTDTQYF. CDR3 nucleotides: TGTGCCAGCAGCGCGACAGGACTTAGCACAGATACGCAGTATTTT.

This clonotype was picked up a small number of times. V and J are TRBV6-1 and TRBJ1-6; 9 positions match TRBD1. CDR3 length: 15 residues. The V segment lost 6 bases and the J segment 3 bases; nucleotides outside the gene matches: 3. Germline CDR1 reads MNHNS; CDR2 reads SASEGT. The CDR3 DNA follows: TGTGCCAGCAGCCCGGACAGGGGCTATAATTCACCCCTCCACTTT. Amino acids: CASSPDRGYNSPLHF.

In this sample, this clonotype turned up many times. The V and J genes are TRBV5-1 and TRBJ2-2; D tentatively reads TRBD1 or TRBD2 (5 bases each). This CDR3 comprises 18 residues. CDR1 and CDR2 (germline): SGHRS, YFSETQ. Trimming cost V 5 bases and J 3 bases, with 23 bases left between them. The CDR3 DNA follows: TGCGCCAGCAGTCTGAGGGGTGACAGCCTCGTAGACACCGGGGAGCTGTTTTTT. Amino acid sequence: CASSLRGDSLVDTGELFF.

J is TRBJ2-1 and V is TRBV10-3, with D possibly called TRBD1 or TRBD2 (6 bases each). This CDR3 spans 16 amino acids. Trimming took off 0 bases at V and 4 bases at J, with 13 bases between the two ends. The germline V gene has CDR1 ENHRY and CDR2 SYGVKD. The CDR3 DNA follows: TGTGCCATCAGTGAGTCCCGGGGGCCGGGATACAATGAGCAGTTCTTC. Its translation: CAISESRGPGYNEQFF.

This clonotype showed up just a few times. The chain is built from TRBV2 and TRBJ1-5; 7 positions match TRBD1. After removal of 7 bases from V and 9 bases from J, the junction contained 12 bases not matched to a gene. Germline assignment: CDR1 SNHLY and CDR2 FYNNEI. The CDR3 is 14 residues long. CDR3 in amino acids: CASKGEQGYGPQHF. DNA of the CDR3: TGTGCCAGCAAAGGGGAACAGGGGTACGGGCCCCAGCATTTT.

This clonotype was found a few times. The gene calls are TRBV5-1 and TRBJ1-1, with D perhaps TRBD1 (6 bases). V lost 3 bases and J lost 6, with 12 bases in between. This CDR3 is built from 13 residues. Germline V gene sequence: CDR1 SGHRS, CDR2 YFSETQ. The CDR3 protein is CASSSGGGPEAFF. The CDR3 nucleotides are TGCGCCAGCAGCTCGGGGGGGGGGCCTGAAGCTTTCTTT.

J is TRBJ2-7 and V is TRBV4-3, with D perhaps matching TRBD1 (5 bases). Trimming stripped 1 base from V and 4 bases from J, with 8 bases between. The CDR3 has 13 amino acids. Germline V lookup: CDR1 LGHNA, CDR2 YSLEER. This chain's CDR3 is CASSQARGYEQYF. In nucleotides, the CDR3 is TGCGCCAGCAGCCAAGCAAGGGGTTACGAGCAGTACTTC.

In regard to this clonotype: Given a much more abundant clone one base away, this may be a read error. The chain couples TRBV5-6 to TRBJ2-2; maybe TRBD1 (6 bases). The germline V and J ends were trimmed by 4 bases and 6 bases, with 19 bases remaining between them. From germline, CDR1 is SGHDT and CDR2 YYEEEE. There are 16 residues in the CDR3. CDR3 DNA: TGTGCCAGCAGCCCCGACCCAGGGGTAATTTCCGGGGAGCTGTTTTTT. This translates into CASSPDPGVISGELFF.

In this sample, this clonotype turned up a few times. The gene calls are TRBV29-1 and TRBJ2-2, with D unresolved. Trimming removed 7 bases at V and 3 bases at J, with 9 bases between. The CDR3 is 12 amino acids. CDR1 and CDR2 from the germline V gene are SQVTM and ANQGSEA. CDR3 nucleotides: TGCAGCGCGGAGCTAGACACCGGGGAGCTGTTTTTT. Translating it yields CSAELDTGELFF.

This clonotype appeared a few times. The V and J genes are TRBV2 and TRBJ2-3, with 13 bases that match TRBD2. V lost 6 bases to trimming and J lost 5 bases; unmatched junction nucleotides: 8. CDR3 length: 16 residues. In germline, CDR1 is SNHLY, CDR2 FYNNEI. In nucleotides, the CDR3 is TGTGCCAGCAGGGAACTAGCGGGGGGGCCCGGAGATACGCAGTATTTT. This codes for CASRELAGGPGDTQYF. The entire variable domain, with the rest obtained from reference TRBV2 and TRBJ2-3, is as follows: EPEVTQTPSHQVTQMGQEVILRCVPISNHLYFYWYRQILGQKVEFLVSFYNNEISEKSEIFDDQFSVERPDGSNFTLKIRSTKLEDSAMYFCASRELAGGPGDTQYFGPGTRLTVL.

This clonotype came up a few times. CDR3 sequence: CASSSWTEQFF. CDR3 coding DNA: TGTGCCAGCAGTTCCTGGACTGAGCAGTTCTTC. This sequence joins TRBV6-2 or TRBV6-3 and TRBJ2-1; unclear D gene. The CDR3 has 11 residues. From germline, CDR1 is MNHEY and CDR2 SVGEGT. V gave up 4 bases and J gave up 9 bases, with 7 bases separating them.